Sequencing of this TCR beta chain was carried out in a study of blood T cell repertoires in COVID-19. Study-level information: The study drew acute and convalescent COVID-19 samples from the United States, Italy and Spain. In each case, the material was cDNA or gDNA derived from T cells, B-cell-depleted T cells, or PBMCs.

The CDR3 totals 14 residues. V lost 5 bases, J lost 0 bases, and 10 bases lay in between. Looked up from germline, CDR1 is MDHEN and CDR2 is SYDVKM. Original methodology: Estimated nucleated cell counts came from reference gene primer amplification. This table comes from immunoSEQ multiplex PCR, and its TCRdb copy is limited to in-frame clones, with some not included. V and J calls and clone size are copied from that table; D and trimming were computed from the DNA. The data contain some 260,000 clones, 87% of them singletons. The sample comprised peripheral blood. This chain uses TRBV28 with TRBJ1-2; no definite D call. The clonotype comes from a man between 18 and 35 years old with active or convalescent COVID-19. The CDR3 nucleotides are TGTGCCAGCAGTCCCCAGGCAGCTAACTATGGCTACACCTTC. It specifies CASSPQAANYGYTF.